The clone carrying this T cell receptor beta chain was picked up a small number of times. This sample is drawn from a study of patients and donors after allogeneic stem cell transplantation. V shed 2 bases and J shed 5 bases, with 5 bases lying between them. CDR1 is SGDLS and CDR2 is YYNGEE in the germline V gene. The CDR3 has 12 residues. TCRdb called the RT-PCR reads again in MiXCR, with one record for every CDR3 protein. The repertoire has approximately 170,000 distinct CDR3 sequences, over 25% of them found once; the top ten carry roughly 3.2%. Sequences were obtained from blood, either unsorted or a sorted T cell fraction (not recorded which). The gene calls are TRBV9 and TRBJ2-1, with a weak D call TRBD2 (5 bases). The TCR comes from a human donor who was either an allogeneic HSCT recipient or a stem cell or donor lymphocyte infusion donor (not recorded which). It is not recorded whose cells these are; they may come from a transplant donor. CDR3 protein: CASSVEDNEQFF. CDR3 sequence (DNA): TGTGCCAGCAGCGTGGAGGACAATGAGCAGTTCTTC.